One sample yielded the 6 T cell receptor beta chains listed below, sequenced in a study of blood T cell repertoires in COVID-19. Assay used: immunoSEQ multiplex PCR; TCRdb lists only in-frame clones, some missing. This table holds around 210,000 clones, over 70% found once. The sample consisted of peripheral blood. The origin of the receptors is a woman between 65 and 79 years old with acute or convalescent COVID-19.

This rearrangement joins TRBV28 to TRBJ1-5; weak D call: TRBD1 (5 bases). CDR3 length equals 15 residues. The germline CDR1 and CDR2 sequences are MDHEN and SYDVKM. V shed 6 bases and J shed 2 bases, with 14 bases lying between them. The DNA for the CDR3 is TGTGCCAGCAGCCCCCTCGGGGGTGGCAATCAGCCCCAGCATTTT. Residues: CASSPLGGGNQPQHF.

The CDR3 DNA sequence: TGTGCCAGCAGTTCGGGACAGGGTTGGGAAAAACTGTTTTTT. This encodes CASSSGQGWEKLFF. V usage is TRBV6-5 and J usage is TRBJ1-4, with TRBD1 matching 9 bases. The ends lost 4 bases at V and 8 bases at J; junction bases unmatched: 5. CDR1 is MNHEY and CDR2 is SVGAGI in the germline V gene. The CDR3 runs 14 residues.

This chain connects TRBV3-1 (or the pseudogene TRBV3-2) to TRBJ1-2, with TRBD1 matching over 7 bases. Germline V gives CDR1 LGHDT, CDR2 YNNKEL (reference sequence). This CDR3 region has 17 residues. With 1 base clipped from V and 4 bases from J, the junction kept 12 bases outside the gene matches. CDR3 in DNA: TGTGCCAGCAGCCAAGGGGCAGGGGGAGGTAGGAGCTATGGCTACACCTTC. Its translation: CASSQGAGGGRSYGYTF.

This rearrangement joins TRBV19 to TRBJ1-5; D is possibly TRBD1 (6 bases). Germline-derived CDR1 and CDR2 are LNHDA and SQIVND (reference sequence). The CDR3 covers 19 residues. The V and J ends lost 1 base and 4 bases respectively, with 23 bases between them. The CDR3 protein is CASSIVIRGEGLRNQPQHF. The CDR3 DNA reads TGTGCCAGTAGTATAGTAATCAGGGGAGAGGGGTTACGTAATCAGCCCCAGCATTTT.

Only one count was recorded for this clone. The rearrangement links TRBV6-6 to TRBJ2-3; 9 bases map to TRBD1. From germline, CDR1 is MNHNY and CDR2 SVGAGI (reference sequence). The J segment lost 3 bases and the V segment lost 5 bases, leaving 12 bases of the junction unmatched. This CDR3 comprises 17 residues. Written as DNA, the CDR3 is TGTGCCAGCAGTCCTAGATCGGACAGGGGCCTAACAGATACGCAGTATTTT. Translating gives CASSPRSDRGLTDTQYF.

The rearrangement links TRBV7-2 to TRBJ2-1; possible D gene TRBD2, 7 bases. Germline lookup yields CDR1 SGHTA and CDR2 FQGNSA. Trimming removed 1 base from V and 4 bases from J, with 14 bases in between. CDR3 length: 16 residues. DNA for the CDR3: TGTGCCAGCAGCTTAGGGGGGAGGGGGGGGTACAATGAGCAGTTCTTC. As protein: CASSLGGRGGYNEQFF.